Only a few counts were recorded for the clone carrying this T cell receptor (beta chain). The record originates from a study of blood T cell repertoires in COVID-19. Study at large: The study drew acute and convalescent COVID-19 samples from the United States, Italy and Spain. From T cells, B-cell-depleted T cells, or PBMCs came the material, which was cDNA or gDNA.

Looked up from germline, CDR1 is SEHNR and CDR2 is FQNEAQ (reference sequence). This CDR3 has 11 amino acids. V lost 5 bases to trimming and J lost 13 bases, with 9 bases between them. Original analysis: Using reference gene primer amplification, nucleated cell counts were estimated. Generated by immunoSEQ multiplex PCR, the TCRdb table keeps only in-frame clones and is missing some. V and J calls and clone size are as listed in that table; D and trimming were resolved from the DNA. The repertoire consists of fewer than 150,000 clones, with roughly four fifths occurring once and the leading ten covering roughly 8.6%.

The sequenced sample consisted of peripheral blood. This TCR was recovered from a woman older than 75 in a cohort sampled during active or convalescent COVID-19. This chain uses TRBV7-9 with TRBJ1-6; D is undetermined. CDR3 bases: TGTGCCAGCAGCCGAGGGAGCCCCCTCCACTTT. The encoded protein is CASSRGSPLHF.